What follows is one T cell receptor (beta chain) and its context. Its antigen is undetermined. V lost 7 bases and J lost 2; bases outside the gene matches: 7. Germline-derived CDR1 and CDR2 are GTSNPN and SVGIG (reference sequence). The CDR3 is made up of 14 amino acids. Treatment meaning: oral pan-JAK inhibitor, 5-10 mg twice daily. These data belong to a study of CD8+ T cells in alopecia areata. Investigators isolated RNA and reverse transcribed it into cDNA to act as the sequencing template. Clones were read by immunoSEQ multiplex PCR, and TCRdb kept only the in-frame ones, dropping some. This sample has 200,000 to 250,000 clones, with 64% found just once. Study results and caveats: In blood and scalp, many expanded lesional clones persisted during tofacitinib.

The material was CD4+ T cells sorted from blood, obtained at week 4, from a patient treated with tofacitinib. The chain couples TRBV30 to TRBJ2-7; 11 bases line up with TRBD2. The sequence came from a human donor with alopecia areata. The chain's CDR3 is CASRLAGPTYEQYF. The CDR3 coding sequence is TGTGCCTCCCGACTAGCGGGGCCCACCTACGAGCAGTACTTC.